Each of the 5 T cell receptor beta chains below was sequenced from the same sample in a study of shared clonotypes between healthy human individuals. As defined, naive CD8 cells were CD45RO-negative and positively selected for CCR7, with terminally differentiated effector memory CD45RA+ cells excluded. Repertoires were generated with immunoSEQ multiplex PCR, while TCRdb's copy carries only in-frame clones and drops some. Among about 2 million clones listed, approximately 94% were seen once. The sequenced material came from naive CD8+ T cells sorted from blood. These receptors came from a young man in good health.

The chain carries TRBV30 and TRBJ2-7; D is tentatively TRBD1 or TRBD2 (5 bases each). V was trimmed by 2 bases and J by 3 bases, leaving 8 bases between them. Germline CDR1 reads GTSNPN; CDR2 reads SVGIG (reference sequence). This CDR3 contains 12 residues. For the CDR3, the DNA is TGTGCCTGGAGTCGGGACGTCTACGAGCAGTACTTC. Protein product: CAWSRDVYEQYF.

This clone has a single count. The chain employs TRBV11-2 and TRBJ2-1, with a weak D call TRBD2 (6 bases). Germline CDR1 reads SGHAT; CDR2 reads FQNNGV. The CDR3 loop spans 11 amino acids. Trimming took 5 bases from V and 8 from J, leaving 7 bases between them. CDR3 protein: CASSRRDEQFF. CDR3 DNA: TGTGCCAGCAGCAGGAGGGATGAGCAGTTCTTC.

This clone was observed once. The chain carries TRBV27 and TRBJ2-1; 8 nucleotides agree with TRBD2. CDR1 is MNHEY and CDR2 is SMNVEV in the germline V gene (reference sequence). The CDR3 has 15 amino acids. J was trimmed by 6 bases and V by 4 bases; bases with no gene match: 8. The CDR3 DNA reads as TGTGCCAGCAGTTCCTCGGGACTAGTCAGCAATGAGCAGTTCTTC. Translated: CASSSSGLVSNEQFF.

The gene calls are TRBV25-1 and TRBJ2-3, with unresolved D. V lost 3 bases to trimming and J lost 2 bases, with 6 bases between them. The length of the CDR3 is 13 residues. In germline, CDR1 is MGHDK, CDR2 SYGVNS. The CDR3 DNA sequence: TGTGCCAGCAGTGAGACAAACACAGATACGCAGTATTTT. Residues: CASSETNTDTQYF.

This clone was recorded once. The CDR3 loop reads CASSQDGTGLYGYTF. The DNA for the CDR3 is TGCGCCAGCAGCCAAGATGGGACAGGACTCTATGGCTACACCTTC. The rearrangement links TRBV4-3 to TRBJ1-2; TRBD1 matches 8 bases. The CDR3 is 15 residues long. V lost 0 bases to trimming and J lost 4 bases; unmatched junction nucleotides: 4. From germline, CDR1 is LGHNA and CDR2 YSLEER.